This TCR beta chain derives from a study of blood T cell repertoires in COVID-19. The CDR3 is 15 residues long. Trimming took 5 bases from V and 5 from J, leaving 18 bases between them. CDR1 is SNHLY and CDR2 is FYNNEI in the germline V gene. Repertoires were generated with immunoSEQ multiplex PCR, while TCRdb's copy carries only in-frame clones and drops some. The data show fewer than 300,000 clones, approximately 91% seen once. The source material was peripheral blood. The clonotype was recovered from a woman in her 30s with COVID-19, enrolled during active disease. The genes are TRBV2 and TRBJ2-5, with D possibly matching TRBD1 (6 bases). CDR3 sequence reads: CASSLQGNGWETQYF. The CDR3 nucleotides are TGTGCCAGCAGTTTACAGGGTAATGGGTGGGAGACCCAGTACTTC. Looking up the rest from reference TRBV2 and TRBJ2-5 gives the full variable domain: EPEVTQTPSHQVTQMGQEVILRCVPISNHLYFYWYRQILGQKVEFLVSFYNNEISEKSEIFDDQFSVERPDGSNFTLKIRSTKLEDSAMYFCASSLQGNGWETQYFGPGTRLLVL.